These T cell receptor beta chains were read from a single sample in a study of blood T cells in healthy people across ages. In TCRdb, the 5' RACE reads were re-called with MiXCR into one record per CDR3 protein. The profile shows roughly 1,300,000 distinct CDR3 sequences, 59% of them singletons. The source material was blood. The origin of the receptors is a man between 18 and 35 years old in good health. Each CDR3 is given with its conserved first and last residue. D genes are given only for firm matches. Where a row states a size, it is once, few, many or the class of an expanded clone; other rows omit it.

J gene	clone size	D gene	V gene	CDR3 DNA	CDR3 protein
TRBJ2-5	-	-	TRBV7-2	TGTGCCAGCAGCTTAAGGAAGGGTCCCGCAGAGACCCAGTACTTC	CASSLRKGPAETQYF
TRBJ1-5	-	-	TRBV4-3	TGCGCCAGCAGCCAAGATAGGGCCAGCCATCAGCCCCAGCATTTT	CASSQDRASHQPQHF
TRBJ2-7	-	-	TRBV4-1	TGCGCCAGCAGCCAAGGGAAACACTACTCCTACGAGCAGTACTTC	CASSQGKHYSYEQYF
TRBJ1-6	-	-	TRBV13	TGTGCCAGCAGCTTAAACTTCGGTAGCAAACTTAATTCACCCCTCCACTTT	CASSLNFGSKLNSPLHF
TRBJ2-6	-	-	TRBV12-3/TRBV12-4	TGTGCCAGCAGTTTGTACATTTCCTCTGGGGCCAACGTCCTGACTTTC	CASSLYISSGANVLTF
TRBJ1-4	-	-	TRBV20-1	TGCAGTGCTAGGGACCCGGCTGCAACTAATGAAAAACTGTTTTTT	CSARDPAATNEKLFF
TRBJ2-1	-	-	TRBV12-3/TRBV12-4	TGTGCCAGCAGTTTTACGGGAGCCTACAATGAGCAGTTCTTC	CASSFTGAYNEQFF
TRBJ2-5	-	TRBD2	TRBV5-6	TGTGCCAGCAGCTTGGTTGGTATGTGGACTAGCGGGAGGGCTGGTGAGCAGTACTTC	CASSLVGMWTSGRAGEQYF
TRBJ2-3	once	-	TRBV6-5	TGTGCCAGCAGTTACCGATGGGACTCGGGAAGCACAGATACGCAGTATTTT	CASSYRWDSGSTDTQYF
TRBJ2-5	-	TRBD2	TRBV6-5	TGTGCCAGCAGTACAGGGCCGGGAGGGGAGACCCAGTACTTC	CASSTGPGGETQYF
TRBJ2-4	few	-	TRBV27	TGTGCCAGCAGCCTCAGGCTAGACCCCTACGACATTCAGTACTTC	CASSLRLDPYDIQYF
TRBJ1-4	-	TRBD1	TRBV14	TGTGCCAGCAGCCCCCGACAGGGAACCCACGGACTGTTTTTT	CASSPRQGTHGLFF
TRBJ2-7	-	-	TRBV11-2	TGTGCCAGCAGCTTTCCCCCCTTGGAAGAGGGGGTCGCCTACGAGCAGTACTTC	CASSFPPLEEGVAYEQYF
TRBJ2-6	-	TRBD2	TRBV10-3	TGTGCCATCCGTGAACAGCGGGGTATCATTGGGGCCAACGTCCTGACTTTC	CAIREQRGIIGANVLTF
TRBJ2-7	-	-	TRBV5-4	TGTGCCAGCAGCTTGCGAATAGGGTACGAGCAGTACTTC	CASSLRIGYEQYF